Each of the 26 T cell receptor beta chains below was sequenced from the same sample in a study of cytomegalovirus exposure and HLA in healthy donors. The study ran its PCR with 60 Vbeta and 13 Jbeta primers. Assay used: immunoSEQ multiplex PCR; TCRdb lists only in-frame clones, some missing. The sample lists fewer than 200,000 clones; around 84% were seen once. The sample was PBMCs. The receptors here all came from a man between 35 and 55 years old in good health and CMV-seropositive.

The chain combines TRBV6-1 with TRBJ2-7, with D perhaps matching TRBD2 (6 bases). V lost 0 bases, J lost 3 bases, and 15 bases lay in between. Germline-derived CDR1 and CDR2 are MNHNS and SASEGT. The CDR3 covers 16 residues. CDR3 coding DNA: TGTGCCAGCAGTGAAGCGGGAGGTGTCTCTTACTACGAGCAGTACTTC. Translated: CASSEAGGVSYYEQYF.

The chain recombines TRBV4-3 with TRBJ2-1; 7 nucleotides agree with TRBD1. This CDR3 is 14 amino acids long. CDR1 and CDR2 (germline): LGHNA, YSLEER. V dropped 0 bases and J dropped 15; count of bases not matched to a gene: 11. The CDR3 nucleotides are TGCGCCAGCAGCCAAGATGCCCCCGGACAGGATCTGTTCTTC. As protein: CASSQDAPGQDLFF.

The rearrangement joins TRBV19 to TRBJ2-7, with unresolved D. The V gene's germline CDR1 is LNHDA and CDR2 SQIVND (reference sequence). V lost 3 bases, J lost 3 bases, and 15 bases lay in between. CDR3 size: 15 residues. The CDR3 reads CASSIRDKRFYEQYF. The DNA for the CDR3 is TGTGCCAGTAGTATCCGTGACAAACGATTCTACGAGCAGTACTTC.

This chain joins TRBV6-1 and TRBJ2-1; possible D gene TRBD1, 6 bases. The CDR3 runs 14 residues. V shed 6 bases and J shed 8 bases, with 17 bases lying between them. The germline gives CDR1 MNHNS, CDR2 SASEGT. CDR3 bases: TGTGCCAGCAGCCTTTGGGGGCTAGCATATGAGCAGTTCTTC. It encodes CASSLWGLAYEQFF.

CDR3 in amino acids: CASSPRTGGYVVSYEQYF. The CDR3 DNA reads TGTGCCAGTAGCCCTCGGACAGGGGGCTATGTGGTATCCTACGAGCAGTACTTC. The chain joins TRBV19 to TRBJ2-7; 11 bases are a match to TRBD1. The CDR3 is 18 amino acids. The V gene's germline CDR1 is LNHDA and CDR2 SQIVND (reference sequence). The V and J ends lost 6 bases and 1 base, in that order; junction bases with no gene match: 14.

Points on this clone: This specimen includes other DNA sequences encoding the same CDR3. The CDR3 loop is CASSLSDSLTYEQYF. In DNA form, the CDR3 reads TGTGCCAGCAGCCTATCGGACAGTCTGACCTACGAGCAGTACTTC. The chain is built from TRBV11-2 and TRBJ2-7, with D possibly being TRBD1 (6 bases). The germline CDR1 and CDR2 sequences are SGHAT and FQNNGV. The germline V and J ends were trimmed by 5 bases and 2 bases, with 16 bases remaining between them. CDR3 size: 15 residues. Full variable domain (rest looked up from reference TRBV11-2 and TRBJ2-7): EAGVAQSPRYKIIEKRQSVAFWCNPISGHATLYWYQQILGQGPKLLIQFQNNGVVDDSQLPKDRFSAERLKGVDSTLKIQPAKLEDSAVYLCASSLSDSLTYEQYFGPGTRLTVT.

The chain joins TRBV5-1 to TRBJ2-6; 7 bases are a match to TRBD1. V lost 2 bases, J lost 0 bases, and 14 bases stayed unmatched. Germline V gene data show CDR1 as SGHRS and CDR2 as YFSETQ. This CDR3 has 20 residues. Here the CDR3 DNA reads TGCGCCAGCAGCTTAGATCCCATGGGACAGATAAGCTCTGGGGCCAACGTCCTGACTTTC. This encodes CASSLDPMGQISSGANVLTF.

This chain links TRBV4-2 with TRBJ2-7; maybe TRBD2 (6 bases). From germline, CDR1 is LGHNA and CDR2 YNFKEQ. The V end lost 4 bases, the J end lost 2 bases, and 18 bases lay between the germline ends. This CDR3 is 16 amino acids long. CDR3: CASSPNVREVTYEQYF. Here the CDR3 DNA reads TGTGCCAGCAGCCCGAATGTCAGGGAGGTCACCTACGAGCAGTACTTC.

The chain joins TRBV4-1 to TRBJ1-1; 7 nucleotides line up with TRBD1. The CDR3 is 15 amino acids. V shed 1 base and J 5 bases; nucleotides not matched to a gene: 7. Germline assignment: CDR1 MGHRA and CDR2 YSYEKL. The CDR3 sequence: CASSQGGTVMTEAFF. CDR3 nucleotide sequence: TGCGCCAGCAGCCAAGGAGGGACAGTAATGACTGAAGCTTTCTTT.

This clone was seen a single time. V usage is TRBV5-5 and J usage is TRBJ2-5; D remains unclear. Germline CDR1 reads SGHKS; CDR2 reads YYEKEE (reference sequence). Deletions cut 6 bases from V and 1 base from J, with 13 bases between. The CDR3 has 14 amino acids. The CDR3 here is CASTRERAQETQYF. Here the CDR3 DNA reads TGTGCCAGCACGCGCGAGAGAGCCCAAGAGACCCAGTACTTC.

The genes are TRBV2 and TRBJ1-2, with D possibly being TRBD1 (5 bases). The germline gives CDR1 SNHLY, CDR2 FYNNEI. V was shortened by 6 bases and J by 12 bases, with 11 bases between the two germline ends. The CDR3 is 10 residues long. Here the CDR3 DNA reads TGTGCCAGCAGCTACGGCAGGGACACCTTC. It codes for CASSYGRDTF. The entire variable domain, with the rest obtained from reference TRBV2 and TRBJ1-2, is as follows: EPEVTQTPSHQVTQMGQEVILRCVPISNHLYFYWYRQILGQKVEFLVSFYNNEISEKSEIFDDQFSVERPDGSNFTLKIRSTKLEDSAMYFCASSYGRDTFGSGTRLTVV.

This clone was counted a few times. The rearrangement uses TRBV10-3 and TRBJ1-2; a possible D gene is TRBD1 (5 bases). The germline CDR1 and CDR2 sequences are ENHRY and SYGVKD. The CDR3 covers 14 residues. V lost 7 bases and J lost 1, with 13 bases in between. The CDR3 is CAITPDTINYGYTF. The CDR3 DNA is TGTGCCATCACCCCGGACACAATTAACTATGGCTACACCTTC.

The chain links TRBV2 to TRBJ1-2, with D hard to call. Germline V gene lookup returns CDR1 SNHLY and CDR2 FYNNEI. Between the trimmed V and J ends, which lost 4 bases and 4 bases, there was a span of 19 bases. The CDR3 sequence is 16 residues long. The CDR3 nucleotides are TGTGCCAGCAGTGCCGGGGTTCTGGAAGAATTCTATGGCTACACCTTC. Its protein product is CASSAGVLEEFYGYTF.

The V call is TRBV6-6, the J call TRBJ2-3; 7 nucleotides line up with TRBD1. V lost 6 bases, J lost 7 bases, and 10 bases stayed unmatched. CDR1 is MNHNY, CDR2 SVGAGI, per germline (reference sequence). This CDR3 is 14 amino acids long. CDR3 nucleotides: TGTGCCAGCAGCACCGGGACAGAAGTTTATACGCAGTATTTT. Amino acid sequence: CASSTGTEVYTQYF.

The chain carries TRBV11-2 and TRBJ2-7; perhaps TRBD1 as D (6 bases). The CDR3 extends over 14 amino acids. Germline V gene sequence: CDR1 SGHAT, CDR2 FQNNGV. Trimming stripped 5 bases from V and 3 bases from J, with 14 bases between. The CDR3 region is CASSPTTGFYEQYF. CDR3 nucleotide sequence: TGTGCCAGCAGCCCTACGACAGGATTCTACGAGCAGTACTTC.

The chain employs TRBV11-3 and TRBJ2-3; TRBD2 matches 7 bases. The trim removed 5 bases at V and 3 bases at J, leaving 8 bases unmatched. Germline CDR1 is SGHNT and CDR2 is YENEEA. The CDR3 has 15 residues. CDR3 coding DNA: TGTGCCAGCAGCCACTCACCAGCGGGGACAGATACGCAGTATTTT. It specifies CASSHSPAGTDTQYF. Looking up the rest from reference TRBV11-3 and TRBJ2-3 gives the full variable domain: EAGVVQSPRYKIIEKKQPVAFWCNPISGHNTLYWYLQNLGQGPELLIRYENEEAVDDSQLPKDRFSAERLKGVDSTLKIQPAELGDSAVYLCASSHSPAGTDTQYFGPGTRLTVL.

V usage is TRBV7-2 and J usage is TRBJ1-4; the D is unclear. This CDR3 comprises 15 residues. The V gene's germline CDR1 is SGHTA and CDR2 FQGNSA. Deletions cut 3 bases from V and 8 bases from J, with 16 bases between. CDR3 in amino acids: CASSFNPRPEEKLFF. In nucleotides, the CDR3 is TGTGCCAGCAGCTTTAACCCTCGTCCGGAGGAAAAACTGTTTTTT.

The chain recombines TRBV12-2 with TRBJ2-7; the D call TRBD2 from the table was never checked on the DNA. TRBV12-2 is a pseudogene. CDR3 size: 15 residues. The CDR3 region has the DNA TGTGCAAGTCGCTTAGGGGGAGGGCGAACCTACGAGCAGTACTTC. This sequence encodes CASRLGGGRTYEQYF.

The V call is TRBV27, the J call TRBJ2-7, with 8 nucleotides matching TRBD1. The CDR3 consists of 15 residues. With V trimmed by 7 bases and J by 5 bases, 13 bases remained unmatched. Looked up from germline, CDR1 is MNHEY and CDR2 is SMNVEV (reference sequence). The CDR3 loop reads CASTPSGQGKNEQYF. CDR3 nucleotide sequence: TGTGCCAGCACCCCTTCCGGACAGGGAAAAAACGAGCAGTACTTC.

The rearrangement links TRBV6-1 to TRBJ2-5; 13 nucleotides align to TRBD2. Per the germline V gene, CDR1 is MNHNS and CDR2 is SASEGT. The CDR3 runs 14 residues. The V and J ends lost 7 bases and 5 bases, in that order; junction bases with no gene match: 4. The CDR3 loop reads CASIGLAGVETQYF. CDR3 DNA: TGTGCCAGCATCGGACTAGCGGGGGTCGAGACCCAGTACTTC.

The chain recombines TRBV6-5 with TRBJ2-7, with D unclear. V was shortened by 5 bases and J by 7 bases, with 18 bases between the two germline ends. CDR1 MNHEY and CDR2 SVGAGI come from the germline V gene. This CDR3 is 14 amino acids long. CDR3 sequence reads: CASSEGDHSGEQYF. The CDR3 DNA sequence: TGTGCCAGCAGTGAAGGAGATCACTCCGGGGAGCAGTACTTC.

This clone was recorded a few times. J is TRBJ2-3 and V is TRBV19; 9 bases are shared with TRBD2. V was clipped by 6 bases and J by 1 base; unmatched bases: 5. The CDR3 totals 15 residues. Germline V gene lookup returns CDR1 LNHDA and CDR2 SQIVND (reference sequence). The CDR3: CASSAQRGGTDTQYF. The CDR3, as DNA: TGTGCCAGTAGCGCTCAGCGGGGGGGCACAGATACGCAGTATTTT.

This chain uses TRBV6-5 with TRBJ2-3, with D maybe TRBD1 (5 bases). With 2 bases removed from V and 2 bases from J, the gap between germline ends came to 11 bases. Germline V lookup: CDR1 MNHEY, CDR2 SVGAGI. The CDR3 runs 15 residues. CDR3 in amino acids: CASSYGAAVTDTQYF. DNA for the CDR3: TGTGCCAGCAGTTACGGGGCGGCCGTCACAGATACGCAGTATTTT.

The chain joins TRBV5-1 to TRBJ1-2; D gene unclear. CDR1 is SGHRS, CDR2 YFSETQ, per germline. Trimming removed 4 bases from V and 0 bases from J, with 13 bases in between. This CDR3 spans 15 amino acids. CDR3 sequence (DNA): TGCGCCAGCAGCCCCCGGTCTGCCACTAACTATGGCTACACCTTC. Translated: CASSPRSATNYGYTF.

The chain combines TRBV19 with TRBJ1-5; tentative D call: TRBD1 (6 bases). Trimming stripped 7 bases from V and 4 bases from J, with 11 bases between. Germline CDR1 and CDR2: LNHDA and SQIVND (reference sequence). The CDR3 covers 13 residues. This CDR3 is CASTDDRNQPQHF. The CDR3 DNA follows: TGTGCCAGTACCGATGACAGGAATCAGCCCCAGCATTTT. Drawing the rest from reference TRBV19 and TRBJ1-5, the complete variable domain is DGGITQSPKYLFRKEGQNVTLSCEQNLNHDAMYWYRQDPGQGLRLIYYSQIVNDFQKGDIAEGYSVSREKKESFPLTVTSAQKNPTAFYLCASTDDRNQPQHFGDGTRLSIL.

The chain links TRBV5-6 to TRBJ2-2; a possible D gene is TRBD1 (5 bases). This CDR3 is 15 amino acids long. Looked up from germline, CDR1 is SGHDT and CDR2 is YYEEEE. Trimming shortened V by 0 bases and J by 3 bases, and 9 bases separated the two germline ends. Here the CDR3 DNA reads TGTGCCAGCAGCTTGGTTCAGGGCCACACCGGGGAGCTGTTTTTT. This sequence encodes CASSLVQGHTGELFF. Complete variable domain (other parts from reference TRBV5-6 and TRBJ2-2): DAGVTQSPTHLIKTRGQQVTLRCSPKSGHDTVSWYQQALGQGPQFIFQYYEEEERQRGNFPDRFSGHQFPNYSSELNVNALLLGDSALYLCASSLVQGHTGELFFGEGSRLTVL.